One sample yielded the 22 T cell receptor beta chains listed below, sequenced in a study of T-cell reconstitution after alpha-beta-depleted transplantation in children. Unique molecular identifiers featured in how the TCRbeta library was prepared. TCRdb redid the calling of the PCR reads with MiXCR, one entry per CDR3 protein. The sample has around 700,000 distinct CDR3 sequences, roughly 14% seen once. Material: PBMCs, obtained before TCRalphabeta/CD19-depleted stem cell transplant. Receptors were obtained from a girl aged 2-10 years with congenital amegakaryocytic thrombocytopenia, due to receive a stem cell transplant.

The chain employs TRBV16 and TRBJ2-6, with D perhaps TRBD2 (5 bases). Trimming cost V 3 bases and J 0 bases, with 12 bases left between them. Germline CDR1 is KGHSY and CDR2 is FQNENV. The CDR3 spans 17 residues. The CDR3 nucleotides read TGTGCCAGCAGCCATTATGTGAGGGCCTCTGGGGCCAACGTCCTGACTTTC. This translates into CASSHYVRASGANVLTF.

This clonotype appeared many times. The genes are TRBV20-1 and TRBJ2-6; possibly TRBD2 for D (6 bases). CDR1 DFQATT and CDR2 SNEGSKA come from the germline V gene (reference sequence). This CDR3 is built from 13 residues. The V end was cut by 4 bases, the J end by 3 bases, with 7 bases between. Here the CDR3 reads CSATSVGANVLTF. Written as DNA, the CDR3 is TGCAGTGCTACTAGCGTTGGGGCCAACGTCCTGACTTTC.

There are many counts of this clonotype. CDR3 DNA sequence: TGTGCCAGCAGTGAACCAGGGATGTACGAGCAGTACTTC. The encoded protein is CASSEPGMYEQYF. The rearrangement joins TRBV25-1 to TRBJ2-7; tentatively, D is TRBD1 (5 bases). The V end lost 2 bases, the J end lost 4 bases, and 9 bases lay between the germline ends. The CDR3 totals 13 residues. Germline V gene sequence: CDR1 MGHDK, CDR2 SYGVNS.

This clonotype was detected ten times or more. This chain uses TRBV7-2 with TRBJ2-1, with D perhaps TRBD2 (6 bases). CDR1 and CDR2 (germline): SGHTA, FQGNSA. V was shortened by 3 bases and J by 14 bases, with 14 bases between the two germline ends. CDR3 length: 12 amino acids. The CDR3 DNA is TGTGCCAGCAGCTTTAGCGGTCTTCCCAAGTTCTTC. Residues: CASSFSGLPKFF. The full variable domain, with the rest looked up from reference TRBV7-2 and TRBJ2-1, is GAGVSQSPSNKVTEKGKDVELRCDPISGHTALYWYRQSLGQGLEFLIYFQGNSAPDKSGLPSDRFSAERTGGSVSTLTIQRTQQEDSAVYLCASSFSGLPKFFGPGTRLTVL.

V is TRBV24-1 and J is TRBJ1-2, with D perhaps TRBD1 (6 bases). The V and J ends lost 5 bases and 2 bases respectively, with 8 bases between them. This CDR3 region has 13 residues. The germline V gene encodes CDR1 KGHDR and CDR2 SFDVKD. The CDR3 nucleotides are TGTGCCACCAGTGTTACAGGGAACTATGGCTACACCTTC. This sequence encodes CATSVTGNYGYTF.

The sample holds many counts of this clonotype. The gene calls are TRBV12-3 or TRBV12-4 and TRBJ2-1; TRBD1 matches 8 bases. V lost 4 bases, J lost 9 bases, and 5 bases stayed unmatched. The CDR3 has 13 residues. In DNA, the CDR3 is TGTGCCAGCAGTTCAGGACAGGGAGTTGAGCAGTTCTTC. Protein product: CASSSGQGVEQFF.

This clonotype was seen at least ten times. The genes are TRBV29-1 and TRBJ2-1; D is uncertain. The CDR3 has 13 residues. Germline CDR1 reads SQVTM; CDR2 reads ANQGSEA. Trimming took off 0 bases at V and 5 bases at J, with 8 bases between the two ends. Here the CDR3 reads CSVEDLRNNEQFF. In DNA form, the CDR3 reads TGCAGCGTTGAAGATCTACGCAACAATGAGCAGTTCTTC.

This clonotype was observed many times. The chain's CDR3 is CASSPHRVDTGELFF. CDR3 DNA: TGTGCCAGCAGTCCCCACAGGGTTGACACCGGGGAGCTGTTTTTT. The chain links TRBV28 to TRBJ2-2, with a possible D match to TRBD1 (6 bases). Looked up from germline, CDR1 is MDHEN and CDR2 is SYDVKM. The V gene lost 5 bases and the J gene lost 3 bases, with 13 bases spanning the gap. This CDR3 region has 15 residues.

This clonotype was seen just once. The chain links TRBV12-3 or TRBV12-4 to TRBJ2-7, with 10 bases matching TRBD2. The length of the CDR3 is 15 residues. The V segment lost 7 bases and the J segment 3 bases; nucleotides outside the gene matches: 9. The CDR3 loop is CASKEREGRLYEQYF. CDR3 DNA: TGTGCCAGCAAAGAGCGGGAGGGCCGACTCTACGAGCAGTACTTC.

The V gene is TRBV20-1, the J gene TRBJ2-1, with a tentative D call TRBD2 (6 bases). Germline V gives CDR1 DFQATT, CDR2 SNEGSKA (reference sequence). There are 16 residues in the CDR3. The CDR3 nucleotides are TGCTGCGCTAGAGGATTAGCGGAGGGCCCCTACAATGAGCAGTTCTTC. Translation gives CCARGLAEGPYNEQFF.

This clonotype came up many times. The rearrangement joins TRBV20-1 to TRBJ1-1, with a weak D call TRBD1 (6 bases). Deletions cut 0 bases from V and 6 bases from J, with 11 bases between. CDR3 size: 13 residues. Per germline, CDR1 DFQATT and CDR2 SNEGSKA (reference sequence). CDR3 amino acids: CSARDLRGAEAFF. The CDR3 nucleotides read TGCAGTGCTAGAGATCTTAGGGGGGCTGAAGCTTTCTTT.

This chain links TRBV6-1 with TRBJ2-1, with TRBD2 matching over 9 bases. This CDR3 has 16 residues. Germline CDR1 is MNHNS and CDR2 is SASEGT. V shed 8 bases, J shed 2 bases, and the junction held 10 bases outside the gene matches. Here the CDR3 reads CASGRSGSHPYNEQFF. DNA for the CDR3: TGTGCCAGCGGTCGTAGCGGGAGTCATCCCTACAATGAGCAGTTCTTC.

This chain uses TRBV5-1 with TRBJ2-3; TRBD2 matches 7 bases. This CDR3 has 15 residues. Trimming cost V 4 bases and J 0 bases; bases outside gene matches: 5. The germline V gene has CDR1 SGHRS and CDR2 YFSETQ. CDR3 coding DNA: TGCGCCAGCAGCAAAAGCGGGGCTAGCACAGATACGCAGTATTTT. Protein sequence: CASSKSGASTDTQYF.

This clonotype has only one observation. This could be a read error, since a much larger clone is one nucleotide away. The rearrangement uses TRBV29-1 and TRBJ1-2; D gene unclear. This CDR3 is built from 11 residues. The germline gives CDR1 SQVTM, CDR2 ANQGSEA. The CDR3 DNA reads TGCAGCGTTGGTTCAAAAGCGGTTTACCCCTTC. Residues: CSVGSKAVYPF.

The CDR3 nucleotides are TGTGCCAGTAGTATAGAACAGGGGCGAGGTCAGCCCCAGCATTTT. As protein: CASSIEQGRGQPQHF. This sequence joins TRBV19 and TRBJ1-5; TRBD1 agrees at 7 bases. Looked up from germline, CDR1 is LNHDA and CDR2 is SQIVND (reference sequence). CDR3 length: 15 amino acids. Trimming took 0 bases from V and 6 from J; bases not matched to a gene: 5.

This clonotype has a count of ten or more. The chain recombines TRBV7-7 with TRBJ2-1; TRBD2 might be the D (5 bases). Trimming removed 1 base from V and 9 bases from J, with 13 bases in between. The CDR3 runs to 14 residues. Germline CDR1 reads SSHAT; CDR2 reads FNYEAQ (reference sequence). The CDR3 here is CASSLEGLTGEQFF. In DNA form, the CDR3 reads TGTGCCAGCAGCTTAGAAGGACTCACGGGTGAGCAGTTCTTC.

This clonotype has ten or more counts. The chain uses TRBV27 and TRBJ2-5, with D unresolved. V lost 2 bases and J lost 5, with 9 bases in between. The CDR3 covers 13 residues. CDR1 is MNHEY and CDR2 is SMNVEV in the germline V gene (reference sequence). CDR3 sequence reads: CASSLKYGETQYF. CDR3 DNA sequence: TGTGCCAGCAGTTTAAAATACGGCGAGACCCAGTACTTC.

This clonotype occurred a few times. The chain has TRBV20-1 and TRBJ2-4; D remains ambiguous. Germline lookup yields CDR1 DFQATT and CDR2 SNEGSKA (reference sequence). V was shortened by 0 bases and J by 7 bases, with 13 bases between the two germline ends. The CDR3 covers 14 residues. The CDR3 reads CSARDAAPPNIQYF. For the CDR3, the DNA is TGCAGTGCTAGAGATGCGGCCCCGCCGAACATTCAGTACTTC.

Only a few counts were recorded for this clonotype. J is TRBJ2-6 and V is TRBV11-2; D may be TRBD2 (5 bases). The CDR3 spans 18 residues. Per the germline V gene, CDR1 is SGHAT and CDR2 is FQNNGV. Trimming took off 3 bases at V and 0 bases at J, with 15 bases between the two ends. The CDR3 nucleotides are TGTGCCAGCAGCTTTTGGGAGACGGGGAGCTCTGGGGCCAACGTCCTGACTTTC. Its protein is CASSFWETGSSGANVLTF.

This clonotype appeared many times. V and J are TRBV5-1 and TRBJ2-1; 12 nucleotides agree with TRBD2. Germline lookup yields CDR1 SGHRS and CDR2 YFSETQ. This CDR3 has 16 residues. V lost 0 bases, J lost 8 bases, and 6 bases stayed unmatched. The CDR3 DNA sequence: TGCGCCAGCAGCTTGGCGACTAGCGGGAGAACCGATGAGCAGTTCTTC. Its translation: CASSLATSGRTDEQFF.

The chain carries TRBV5-1 and TRBJ2-1; 7 bases are a match to TRBD2. The germline V gene encodes CDR1 SGHRS and CDR2 YFSETQ. This CDR3 is built from 15 residues. Trimming cost V 6 bases and J 10 bases; bases outside gene matches: 16. The CDR3: CASNPGGTTNVEQFF. Written as DNA, the CDR3 is TGCGCCAGCAACCCTGGGGGGACTACCAATGTAGAGCAGTTCTTC.

There are many counts of this clonotype. This chain links TRBV12-3 or TRBV12-4 with TRBJ2-7; weak D call: TRBD2 (5 bases). Trimming left V 8 bases short and J 6 bases short, with 17 bases between. CDR3 length: 13 amino acids. The DNA for the CDR3 is TGTGCCAGCGCCTCCCCCCTCGGACTCGAGCAGTACTTC. It specifies CASASPLGLEQYF.